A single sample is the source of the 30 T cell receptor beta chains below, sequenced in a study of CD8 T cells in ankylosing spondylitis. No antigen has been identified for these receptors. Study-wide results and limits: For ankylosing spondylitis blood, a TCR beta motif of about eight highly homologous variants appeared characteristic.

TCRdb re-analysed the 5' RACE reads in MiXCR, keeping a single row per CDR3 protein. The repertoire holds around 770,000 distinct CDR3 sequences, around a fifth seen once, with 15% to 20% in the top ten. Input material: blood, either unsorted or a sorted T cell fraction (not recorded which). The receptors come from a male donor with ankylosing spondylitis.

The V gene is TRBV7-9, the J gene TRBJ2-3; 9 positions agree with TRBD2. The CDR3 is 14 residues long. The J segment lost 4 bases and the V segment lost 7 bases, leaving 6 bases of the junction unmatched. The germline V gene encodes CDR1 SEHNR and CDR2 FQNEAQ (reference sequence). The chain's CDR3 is CASTAGGPPDTQYF. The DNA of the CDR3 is TGTGCCAGCACGGCGGGGGGGCCGCCAGATACGCAGTATTTT.

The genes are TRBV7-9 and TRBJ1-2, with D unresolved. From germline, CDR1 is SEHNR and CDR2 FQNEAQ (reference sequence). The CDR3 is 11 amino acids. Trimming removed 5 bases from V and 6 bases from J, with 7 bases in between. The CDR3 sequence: CASSRKDGYTF. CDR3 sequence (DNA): TGTGCCAGCAGCCGCAAGGATGGCTACACCTTC.

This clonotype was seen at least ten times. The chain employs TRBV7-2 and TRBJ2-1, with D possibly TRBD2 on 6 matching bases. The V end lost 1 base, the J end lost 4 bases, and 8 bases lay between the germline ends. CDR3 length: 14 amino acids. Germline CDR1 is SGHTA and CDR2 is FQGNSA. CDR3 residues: CASSLGLGYNEQFF. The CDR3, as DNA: TGTGCCAGCAGCTTAGGACTAGGATACAATGAGCAGTTCTTC.

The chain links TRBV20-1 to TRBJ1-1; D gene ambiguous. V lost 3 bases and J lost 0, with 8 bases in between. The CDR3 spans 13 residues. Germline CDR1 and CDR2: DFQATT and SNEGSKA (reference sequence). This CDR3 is CSARRSVNTEAFF. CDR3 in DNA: TGCAGTGCTAGGAGGTCCGTGAACACTGAAGCTTTCTTT.

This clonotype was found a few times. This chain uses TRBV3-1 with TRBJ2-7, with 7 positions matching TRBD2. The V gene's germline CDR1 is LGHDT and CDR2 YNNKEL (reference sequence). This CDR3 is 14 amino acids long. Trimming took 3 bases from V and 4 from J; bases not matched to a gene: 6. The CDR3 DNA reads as TGTGCCAGCAGCCAGAGCAGCGGGGTTTACGAGCAGTACTTC. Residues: CASSQSSGVYEQYF.

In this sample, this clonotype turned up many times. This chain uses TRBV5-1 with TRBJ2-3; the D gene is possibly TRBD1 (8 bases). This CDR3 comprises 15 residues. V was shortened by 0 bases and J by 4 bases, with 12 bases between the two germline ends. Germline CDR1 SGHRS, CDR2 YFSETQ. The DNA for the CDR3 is TGCGCCAGCAGCTTGGTTACAGGGGGGGCAGATACGCAGTATTTT. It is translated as CASSLVTGGADTQYF.

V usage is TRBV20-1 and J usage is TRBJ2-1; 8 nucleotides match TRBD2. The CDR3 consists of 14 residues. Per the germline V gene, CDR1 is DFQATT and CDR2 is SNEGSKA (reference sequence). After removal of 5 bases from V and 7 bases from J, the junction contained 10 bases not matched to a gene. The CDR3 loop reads CSAETSERANEQFF. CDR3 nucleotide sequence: TGCAGTGCTGAGACTAGCGAGAGGGCTAATGAGCAGTTCTTC.

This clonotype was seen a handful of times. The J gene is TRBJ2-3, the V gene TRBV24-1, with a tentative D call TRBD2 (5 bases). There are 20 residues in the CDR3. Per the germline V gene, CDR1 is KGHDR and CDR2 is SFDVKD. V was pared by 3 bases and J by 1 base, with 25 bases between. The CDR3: CATSDPKWDRPGLGTDTQYF. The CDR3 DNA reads TGTGCCACCAGTGATCCCAAATGGGATCGCCCGGGGTTAGGCACAGATACGCAGTATTTT.

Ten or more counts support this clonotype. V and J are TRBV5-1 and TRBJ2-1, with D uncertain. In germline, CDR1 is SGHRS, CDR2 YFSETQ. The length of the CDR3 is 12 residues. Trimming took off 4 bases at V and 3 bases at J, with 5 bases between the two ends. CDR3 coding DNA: TGCGCCAGCAGCGGCCGCTACAATGAGCAGTTCTTC. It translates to CASSGRYNEQFF.

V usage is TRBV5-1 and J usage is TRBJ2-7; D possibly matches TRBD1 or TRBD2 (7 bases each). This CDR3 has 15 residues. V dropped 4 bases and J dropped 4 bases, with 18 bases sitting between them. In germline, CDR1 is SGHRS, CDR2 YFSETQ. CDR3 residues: CASSPAGGGGYEQYF. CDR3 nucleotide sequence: TGCGCCAGCAGCCCGGCAGGGGGAGGGGGTTACGAGCAGTACTTC.

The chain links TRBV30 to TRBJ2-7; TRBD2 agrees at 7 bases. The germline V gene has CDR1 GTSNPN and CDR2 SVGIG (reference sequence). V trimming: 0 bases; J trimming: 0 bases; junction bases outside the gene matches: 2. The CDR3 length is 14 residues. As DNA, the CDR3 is TGTGCCTGGAGTGTGGGGGGGACCTCCTACGAGCAGTACTTC. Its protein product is CAWSVGGTSYEQYF.

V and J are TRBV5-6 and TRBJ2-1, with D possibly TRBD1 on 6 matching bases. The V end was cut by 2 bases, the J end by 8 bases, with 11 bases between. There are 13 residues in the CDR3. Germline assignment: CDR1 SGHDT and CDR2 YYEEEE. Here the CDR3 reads CASSFVKGDEQFF. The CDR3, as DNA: TGTGCCAGCAGCTTCGTTAAGGGGGATGAGCAGTTCTTC.

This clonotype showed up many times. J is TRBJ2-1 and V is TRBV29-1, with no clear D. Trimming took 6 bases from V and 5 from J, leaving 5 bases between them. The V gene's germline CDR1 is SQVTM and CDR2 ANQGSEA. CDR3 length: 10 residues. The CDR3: CSVADNEQFF. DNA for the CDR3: TGCAGCGTCGCAGACAATGAGCAGTTCTTC.

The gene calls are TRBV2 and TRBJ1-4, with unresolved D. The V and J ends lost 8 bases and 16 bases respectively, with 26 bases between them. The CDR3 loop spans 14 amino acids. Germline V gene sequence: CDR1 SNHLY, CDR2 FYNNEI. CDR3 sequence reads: CASVDSRNFAVSFF. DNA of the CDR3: TGTGCCAGCGTGGATTCTAGAAATTTTGCAGTGTCGTTTTTT.

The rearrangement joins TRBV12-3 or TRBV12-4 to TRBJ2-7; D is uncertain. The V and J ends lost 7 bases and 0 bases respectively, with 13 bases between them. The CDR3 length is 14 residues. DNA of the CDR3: TGTGCCAGCATCCTAGGGCGGAGCTCCTACGAGCAGTACTTC. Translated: CASILGRSSYEQYF.

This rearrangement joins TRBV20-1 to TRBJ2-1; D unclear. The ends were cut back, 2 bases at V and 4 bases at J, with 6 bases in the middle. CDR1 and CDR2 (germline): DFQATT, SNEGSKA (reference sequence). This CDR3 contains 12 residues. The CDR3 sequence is CSARLLYNEQFF. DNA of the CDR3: TGCAGTGCTAGATTGCTTTACAATGAGCAGTTCTTC.

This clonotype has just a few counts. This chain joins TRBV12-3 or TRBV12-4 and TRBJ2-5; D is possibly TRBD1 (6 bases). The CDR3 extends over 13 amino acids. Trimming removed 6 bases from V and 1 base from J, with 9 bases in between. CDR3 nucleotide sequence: TGTGCCAGCAGGCCGGACAGCCAAGAGACCCAGTACTTC. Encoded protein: CASRPDSQETQYF.

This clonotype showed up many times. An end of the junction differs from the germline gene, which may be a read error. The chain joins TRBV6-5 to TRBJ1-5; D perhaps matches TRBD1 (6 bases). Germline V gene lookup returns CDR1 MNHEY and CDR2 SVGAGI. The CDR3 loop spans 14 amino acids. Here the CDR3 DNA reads TGCGCCAGCAGCTATTCAGGGGGCAATCAGCCCCAGCATTTT. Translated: CASSYSGGNQPQHF.

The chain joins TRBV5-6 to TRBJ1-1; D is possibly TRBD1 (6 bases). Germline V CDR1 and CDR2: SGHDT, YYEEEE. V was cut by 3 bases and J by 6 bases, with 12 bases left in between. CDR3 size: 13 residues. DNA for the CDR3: TGTGCCAGCAGCTCGGGGGGCAGGGCTGAAGCTTTCTTT. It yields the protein CASSSGGRAEAFF.

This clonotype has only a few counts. The CDR3 region has the DNA TGTGCCAGCAGCGTAGCAGGGGGGTTTTCCAATGAGCAGTTCTTC. Protein product: CASSVAGGFSNEQFF. J is TRBJ2-1 and V is TRBV9; D is perhaps TRBD1 (7 bases). CDR1 SGDLS and CDR2 YYNGEE come from the germline V gene. This CDR3 has 15 residues. The V end lost 0 bases, the J end lost 6 bases, and 13 bases lay between the germline ends. The full variable domain, rest sourced from reference TRBV9 and TRBJ2-1, is DSGVTQTPKHLITATGQRVTLRCSPRSGDLSVYWYQQSLDQGLQFLIQYYNGEERAKGNILERFSAQQFPDLHSELNLSSLELGDSALYFCASSVAGGFSNEQFFGPGTRLTVL.

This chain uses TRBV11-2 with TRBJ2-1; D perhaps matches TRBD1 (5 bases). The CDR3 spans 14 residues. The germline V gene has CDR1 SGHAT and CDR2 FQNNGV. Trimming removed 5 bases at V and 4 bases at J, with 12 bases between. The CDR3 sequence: CASSRPPGYNEQFF. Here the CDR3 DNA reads TGTGCCAGCAGCCGGCCTCCAGGGTACAATGAGCAGTTCTTC. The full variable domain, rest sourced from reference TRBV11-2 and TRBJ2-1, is EAGVAQSPRYKIIEKRQSVAFWCNPISGHATLYWYQQILGQGPKLLIQFQNNGVVDDSQLPKDRFSAERLKGVDSTLKIQPAKLEDSAVYLCASSRPPGYNEQFFGPGTRLTVL.

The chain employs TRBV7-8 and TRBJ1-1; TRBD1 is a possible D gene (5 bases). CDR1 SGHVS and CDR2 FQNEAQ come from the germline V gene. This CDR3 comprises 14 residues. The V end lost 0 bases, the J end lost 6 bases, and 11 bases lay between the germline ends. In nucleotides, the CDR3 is TGTGCCAGCAGCTTAGCGTTTTGGGGGGCTGAAGCTTTCTTT. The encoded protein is CASSLAFWGAEAFF.

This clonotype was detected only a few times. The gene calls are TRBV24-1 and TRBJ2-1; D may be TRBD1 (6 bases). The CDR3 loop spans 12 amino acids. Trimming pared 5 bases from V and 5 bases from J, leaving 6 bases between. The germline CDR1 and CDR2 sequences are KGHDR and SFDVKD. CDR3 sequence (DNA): TGTGCCACCAGTGCAGGGGACAATGAGCAGTTCTTC. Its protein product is CATSAGDNEQFF.

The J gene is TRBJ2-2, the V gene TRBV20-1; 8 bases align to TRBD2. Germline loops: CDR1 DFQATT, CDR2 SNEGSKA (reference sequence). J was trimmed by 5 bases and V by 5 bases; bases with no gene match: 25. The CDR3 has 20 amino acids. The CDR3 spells CSAPPSEREMGGARTGELFF. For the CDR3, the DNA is TGCAGTGCTCCTCCATCTGAGCGGGAGATGGGAGGGGCTAGGACCGGGGAGCTGTTTTTT.

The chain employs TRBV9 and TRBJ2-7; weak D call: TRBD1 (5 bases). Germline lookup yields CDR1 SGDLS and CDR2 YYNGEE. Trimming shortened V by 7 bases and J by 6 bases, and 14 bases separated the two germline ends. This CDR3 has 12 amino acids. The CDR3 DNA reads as TGTGCCAGCGGACCCAGTAGGGGCGAGCAGTACTTC. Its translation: CASGPSRGEQYF.

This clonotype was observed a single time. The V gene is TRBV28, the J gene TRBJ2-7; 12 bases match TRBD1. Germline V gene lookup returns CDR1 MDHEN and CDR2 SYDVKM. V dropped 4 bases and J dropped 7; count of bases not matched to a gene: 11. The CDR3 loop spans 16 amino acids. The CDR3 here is CASSYPGRDRGHEQYF. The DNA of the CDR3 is TGTGCCAGCAGTTACCCCGGCCGGGACAGGGGGCATGAGCAGTACTTC. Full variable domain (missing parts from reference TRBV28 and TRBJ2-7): DVKVTQSSRYLVKRTGEKVFLECVQDMDHENMFWYRQDPGLGLRLIYFSYDVKMKEKGDIPEGYSVSREKKERFSLILESASTNQTSMYLCASSYPGRDRGHEQYFGPGTRLTVT.

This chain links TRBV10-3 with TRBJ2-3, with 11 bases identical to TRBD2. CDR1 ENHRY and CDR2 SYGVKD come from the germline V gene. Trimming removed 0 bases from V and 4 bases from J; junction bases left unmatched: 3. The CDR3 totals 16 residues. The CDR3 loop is CAISESTSGVADTQYF. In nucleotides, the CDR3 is TGTGCCATCAGTGAGTCGACTAGCGGGGTGGCAGATACGCAGTATTTT.

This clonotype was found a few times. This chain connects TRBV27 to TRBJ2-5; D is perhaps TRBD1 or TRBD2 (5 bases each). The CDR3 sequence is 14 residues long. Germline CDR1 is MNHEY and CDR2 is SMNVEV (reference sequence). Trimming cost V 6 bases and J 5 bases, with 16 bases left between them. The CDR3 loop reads CASRGIGAGETQYF. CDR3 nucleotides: TGTGCCAGCAGGGGGATCGGGGCAGGGGAGACCCAGTACTTC.

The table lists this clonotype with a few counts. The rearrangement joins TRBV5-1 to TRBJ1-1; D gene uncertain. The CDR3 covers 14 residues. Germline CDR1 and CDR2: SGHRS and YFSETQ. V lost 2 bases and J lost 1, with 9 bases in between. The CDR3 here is CASSFGQWNTEAFF. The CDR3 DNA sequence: TGCGCCAGCAGCTTTGGTCAGTGGAACACTGAAGCTTTCTTT.

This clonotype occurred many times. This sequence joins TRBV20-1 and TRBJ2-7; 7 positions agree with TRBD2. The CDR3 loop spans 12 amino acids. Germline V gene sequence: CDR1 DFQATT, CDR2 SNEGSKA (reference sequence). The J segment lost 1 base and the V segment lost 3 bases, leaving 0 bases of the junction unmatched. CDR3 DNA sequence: TGCAGTGCTAGCGGGGGGTCCTACGAGCAGTACTTC. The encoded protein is CSASGGSYEQYF.